This T cell receptor (beta chain) comes out of a study of long-term antiretroviral therapy in people with HIV. Study-wide background: Samples collected earliest predate the 2015 immediate-ART recommendation by about a decade. Notes on the study in general: Information on adherence to ART, viral resistance or therapy changes was unavailable. Repertoires with HIV possessed tighter CDR3 length spans than those of controls.

The CDR3 sequence is 12 residues long. Between the trimmed V and J ends, which lost 10 bases and 7 bases, there was a span of 16 bases. Germline V gene sequence: CDR1 MNHEY, CDR2 SVGAGI. The assay used was immunoSEQ (version v3.0), run at survey level. The table came from immunoSEQ multiplex PCR; TCRdb's copy has only in-frame clones and leaves some out. The top ten hold 12% to 15% of the sample, which has about 25,000 clones, around 83% seen once. A remark on this clone: Its cognate antigen is unknown.

Sequenced here: unsorted PBMCs, sampled 2.9 years after starting antiretroviral therapy. The chain carries TRBV6-5 and TRBJ1-2; D remains ambiguous. This clonotype was sampled from a man in his forties or fifties with HIV. The CDR3 DNA reads as TGTGCCACCTCGGACCCAAGTGCTGGCTACACCTTC. Encoded protein: CATSDPSAGYTF.